Shown below are 25 T cell receptor beta chains from a single sample sequenced in a study of blood T cell repertoires in COVID-19. The repertoire was sequenced with immunoSEQ multiplex PCR; TCRdb's copy has only in-frame clones and lacks some. Of a few hundred thousand clones in the sample, more than 80% were seen once. Sequencing was performed on PBMCs or T cells enriched from blood (not recorded which). The receptors originated from a man under 40 who had recovered from COVID-19.

This sequence joins TRBV4-3 and TRBJ2-1, with 12 bases matching TRBD2. The junction had 3 bases not matched to a gene; V was cut back by 1 base and J by 5 bases. This CDR3 spans 16 amino acids. Germline values: CDR1 LGHNA, CDR2 YSLEER. The CDR3 loop reads CASSQGLAGVNNEQFF. DNA of the CDR3: TGCGCCAGCAGCCAAGGACTAGCGGGAGTCAACAATGAGCAGTTCTTC.

This sequence joins TRBV7-6 and TRBJ2-3; 10 bases match TRBD2. V lost 5 bases and J lost 4; bases outside the gene matches: 9. The CDR3 length is 16 residues. Per the germline V gene, CDR1 is SGHVS and CDR2 is FNYEAQ. CDR3 amino acids: CASSPRLAGPPDTQYF. The CDR3 DNA reads TGTGCCAGCAGCCCACGACTAGCGGGCCCACCAGATACGCAGTATTTT.

The rearrangement joins TRBV19 to TRBJ2-3, with 10 nucleotides matching TRBD1. Per the germline V gene, CDR1 is LNHDA and CDR2 is SQIVND (reference sequence). V lost 4 bases, J lost 3 bases, and 10 bases stayed unmatched. There are 17 residues in the CDR3. CDR3 bases: TGTGCCAGTAGTAGGGGACAGGGGTGGACAGGAACAGATACGCAGTATTTT. Its translation: CASSRGQGWTGTDTQYF.

This clone was seen a single time. V gene TRBV7-9 combines with J gene TRBJ1-1; no reliable D call. Trimming shortened V by 2 bases and J by 5 bases, and 9 bases separated the two germline ends. CDR3 length: 13 amino acids. Germline CDR1 and CDR2: SEHNR and FQNEAQ (reference sequence). The CDR3 DNA reads as TGTGCCAGCAGCTTAAAGCGGGAAACTGAAGCTTTCTTT. It specifies CASSLKRETEAFF.

A word on this clone: Being one base from a much bigger clone, this may be a read error. The chain joins TRBV7-7 to TRBJ2-7; 8 bases align to TRBD2. With 5 bases clipped from V and 3 bases from J, the junction kept 3 bases outside the gene matches. The germline CDR1 and CDR2 sequences are SSHAT and FNYEAQ (reference sequence). This CDR3 comprises 13 residues. CDR3 residues: CASSPAGGYEQYF. The CDR3 DNA follows: TGTGCCAGCAGCCCCGCGGGGGGCTACGAGCAGTACTTC.

This clone appeared once. The chain uses TRBV7-2 and TRBJ2-7, with 7 bases lining up with TRBD1. The ends lost 7 bases at V and 0 bases at J; junction bases unmatched: 9. This CDR3 has 15 amino acids. CDR1 and CDR2 from the germline V gene are SGHTA and FQGNSA. CDR3 residues: CASNQGGPSSYEQYF. The DNA for the CDR3 is TGTGCCAGCAACCAAGGGGGCCCGAGCTCCTACGAGCAGTACTTC.

V usage is TRBV7-9 and J usage is TRBJ1-1; 8 bases line up with TRBD1. The ends lost 2 bases at V and 5 bases at J; junction bases unmatched: 10. The CDR3 sequence is 16 residues long. Per the germline V gene, CDR1 is SEHNR and CDR2 is FQNEAQ (reference sequence). The DNA for the CDR3 is TGTGCCAGCAGCTTATGGGCAGGGGGCGCAGGTACTGAAGCTTTCTTT. It translates to CASSLWAGGAGTEAFF.

The chain couples TRBV29-1 to TRBJ2-3, with 10 bases lining up with TRBD2. CDR1 is SQVTM, CDR2 ANQGSEA, per germline. This CDR3 contains 15 residues. Germline trimming cut 1 base from V and 5 bases from J; bases unmatched to any gene: 6. This CDR3 reads CSVEAKQREGDTQYF. The CDR3 coding sequence is TGCAGCGTTGAAGCCAAGCAGCGGGAGGGAGATACGCAGTATTTT.

This clone appeared a few times. The chain links TRBV18 to TRBJ2-3; 7 nucleotides line up with TRBD1. This CDR3 has 15 amino acids. J was trimmed by 0 bases and V by 5 bases; bases with no gene match: 5. The germline V gene has CDR1 KGHSH and CDR2 LQKENI. The CDR3 sequence is CASSDPGQSTDTQYF. The DNA for the CDR3 is TGTGCCAGCTCAGACCCGGGACAGAGCACAGATACGCAGTATTTT.

V is TRBV30 and J is TRBJ1-2, with 11 nucleotides matching TRBD1. The CDR3 is 14 amino acids. Losses at the gene ends were 5 bases for V and 3 bases for J; bases not matched to a gene: 5. CDR1 is GTSNPN and CDR2 is SVGIG in the germline V gene (reference sequence). The CDR3 DNA follows: TGTGCCTGGTACGGGGGACAGGGGGACTATGGCTACACCTTC. It yields the protein CAWYGGQGDYGYTF.

The chain carries TRBV2 and TRBJ2-3; 13 bases are shared with TRBD2. The CDR3 length is 16 residues. Unmatched junction bases numbered 3, after V lost 1 base and J lost 5 bases. Germline V gene lookup returns CDR1 SNHLY and CDR2 FYNNEI. In DNA form, the CDR3 reads TGTGCCAGCAGTGAAGGGACTAGCGGGAGAGGAGATACGCAGTATTTT. Protein product: CASSEGTSGRGDTQYF. Based on the CDR3 plus reference TRBV2 and TRBJ2-3, the full variable domain is EPEVTQTPSHQVTQMGQEVILRCVPISNHLYFYWYRQILGQKVEFLVSFYNNEISEKSEIFDDQFSVERPDGSNFTLKIRSTKLEDSAMYFCASSEGTSGRGDTQYFGPGTRLTVL.

The chain recombines TRBV10-3 with TRBJ2-7; possibly TRBD2 for D (6 bases). V was pared by 6 bases and J by 3 bases, with 9 bases between. The CDR3 covers 12 residues. Looked up from germline, CDR1 is ENHRY and CDR2 is SYGVKD. The CDR3 coding sequence is TGTGCCATCAGATCGGGGGTCTACGAGCAGTACTTC. It specifies CAIRSGVYEQYF.

J is TRBJ2-7 and V is TRBV7-2; 7 nucleotides match TRBD1. This CDR3 is 13 amino acids long. The germline CDR1 and CDR2 sequences are SGHTA and FQGNSA. V trimming: 4 bases; J trimming: 2 bases; junction bases outside the gene matches: 2. The CDR3 loop reads CASSSTGPYEQYF. The CDR3 nucleotides read TGTGCCAGCAGCTCGACAGGGCCCTACGAGCAGTACTTC.

The chain recombines TRBV15 with TRBJ2-7; 9 positions agree with TRBD2. Germline-derived CDR1 and CDR2 are LNHNV and YYDKDF (reference sequence). The V gene end was trimmed by 0 bases and the J gene end by 0 bases; junction bases not matched to a gene: 3. This CDR3 is 16 amino acids long. The CDR3: CATSREAGGGSYEQYF. DNA of the CDR3: TGTGCCACCAGCAGAGAAGCGGGAGGCGGCTCCTACGAGCAGTACTTC.

The chain recombines TRBV7-2 with TRBJ1-6, with D possibly matching TRBD1 (5 bases). V gave up 1 base and J gave up 5 bases, with 15 bases separating them. Germline loops: CDR1 SGHTA, CDR2 FQGNSA. This CDR3 has 17 residues. As DNA, the CDR3 is TGTGCCAGCAGCTTAGTCGGGGCAGGGAGGAATAATTCACCCCTCCACTTT. Its translation is CASSLVGAGRNNSPLHF.

The genes are TRBV5-1 and TRBJ2-7, with D perhaps matching TRBD2 (7 bases). Germline V gene sequence: CDR1 SGHRS, CDR2 YFSETQ. The CDR3 has 14 amino acids. Trimming removed 5 bases at V and 5 bases at J, with 17 bases between. This chain's CDR3 is CASRPWGGPNEQYF. The CDR3 bases are TGCGCCAGCAGGCCCTGGGGGGGGCCGAACGAGCAGTACTTC.

The CDR3 protein is CASSIRDSVMNTEAFF. In DNA form, the CDR3 reads TGTGCCAGTAGCATCCGGGACAGCGTCATGAACACTGAAGCTTTCTTT. The V and J genes are TRBV19 and TRBJ1-1, with 7 nucleotides matching TRBD1. Trimming cost V 6 bases and J 0 bases; bases outside gene matches: 10. The CDR3 covers 16 residues. Per the germline V gene, CDR1 is LNHDA and CDR2 is SQIVND (reference sequence). Together with reference TRBV19 and TRBJ1-1, the CDR3 gives the full variable domain: DGGITQSPKYLFRKEGQNVTLSCEQNLNHDAMYWYRQDPGQGLRLIYYSQIVNDFQKGDIAEGYSVSREKKESFPLTVTSAQKNPTAFYLCASSIRDSVMNTEAFFGQGTRLTVV.

The chain recombines TRBV6-5 with TRBJ2-5; weak D call: TRBD2 (6 bases). The germline V and J ends were trimmed by 0 bases and 1 base, with 12 bases remaining between them. Germline V CDR1 and CDR2: MNHEY, SVGAGI. This CDR3 region has 16 residues. The CDR3 DNA reads as TGTGCCAGCAGTTACTCACTCGCGGGGCCCCAAGAGACCCAGTACTTC. Protein: CASSYSLAGPQETQYF.

This chain joins TRBV5-4 and TRBJ2-1; 13 positions agree with TRBD2. The CDR3 totals 19 residues. Germline CDR1 and CDR2: SGHNT and YYREEE (reference sequence). The junction had 10 bases not matched to a gene; V was cut back by 4 bases and J by 0 bases. In DNA form, the CDR3 reads TGTGCCAGCAGCAAGGGACTAGCGGGGCCTCCGAGCTCCTACAATGAGCAGTTCTTC. This translates into CASSKGLAGPPSSYNEQFF.

The chain recombines TRBV7-8 with TRBJ1-2, with D unclear. Germline values: CDR1 SGHVS, CDR2 FQNEAQ. The CDR3 extends over 12 amino acids. V lost 5 bases and J lost 6, with 10 bases in between. The CDR3 region is CASSPGAHGYTF. The CDR3 nucleotides read TGTGCCAGCAGCCCGGGTGCCCATGGCTACACCTTC.

The V and J genes are TRBV5-6 and TRBJ1-2, with 8 bases matching TRBD1. CDR3 length equals 18 residues. Trimming took 2 bases from V and 0 from J; bases not matched to a gene: 12. The germline gives CDR1 SGHDT, CDR2 YYEEEE. The CDR3 bases are TGTGCCAGCAGCTTCGCTACGGACAGGGATGAGCCTAACTATGGCTACACCTTC. This gives the protein CASSFATDRDEPNYGYTF.

The V call is TRBV6-2 or TRBV6-3, the J call TRBJ2-7, with 8 nucleotides matching TRBD1. CDR1 MNHEY and CDR2 SVGEGT come from the germline V gene. The CDR3 covers 14 residues. The V gene end was trimmed by 6 bases and the J gene end by 5 bases; junction bases not matched to a gene: 9. The CDR3 DNA is TGTGCCAGCAGCAGGACAGGGCGACTCAACGAGCAGTACTTC. Its protein product is CASSRTGRLNEQYF.

The chain links TRBV6-2 or TRBV6-3 to TRBJ1-5, with a tentative D call TRBD1 (6 bases). The CDR3 covers 16 residues. CDR1 and CDR2 from the germline V gene are MNHEY and SVGEGT. Deletions cut 2 bases from V and 2 bases from J, with 13 bases between. The CDR3: CASSYRGGAGNQPQHF. CDR3 DNA sequence: TGTGCCAGCAGTTACCGAGGGGGAGCGGGCAATCAGCCCCAGCATTTT.

A single count supports this clone. V is TRBV7-9 and J is TRBJ2-7; D possibly corresponds to TRBD1 (6 bases). Germline V lookup: CDR1 SEHNR, CDR2 FQNEAQ (reference sequence). V lost 5 bases and J lost 3, with 17 bases in between. This CDR3 is built from 15 residues. The CDR3 bases are TGTGCCAGCAGCCCGGGTTGGGACAAAGTCTACGAGCAGTACTTC. As protein: CASSPGWDKVYEQYF.

This chain joins TRBV27 and TRBJ1-2; 12 nucleotides line up with TRBD1. This CDR3 region has 14 residues. From germline, CDR1 is MNHEY and CDR2 SMNVEV (reference sequence). V shed 5 bases and J 7 bases; nucleotides not matched to a gene: 5. The CDR3 protein is CASSRGQGAGGYTF. DNA of the CDR3: TGTGCCAGCAGTCGGGGACAGGGGGCCGGTGGCTACACCTTC.